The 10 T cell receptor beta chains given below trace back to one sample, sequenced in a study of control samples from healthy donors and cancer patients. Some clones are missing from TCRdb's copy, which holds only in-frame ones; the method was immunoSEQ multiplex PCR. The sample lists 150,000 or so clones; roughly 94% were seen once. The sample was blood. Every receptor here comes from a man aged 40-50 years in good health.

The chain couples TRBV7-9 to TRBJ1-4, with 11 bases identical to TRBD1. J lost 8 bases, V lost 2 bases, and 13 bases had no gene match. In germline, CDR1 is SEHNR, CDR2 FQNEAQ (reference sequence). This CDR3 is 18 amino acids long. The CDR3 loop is CASSLYNVGDRGKEKLFF. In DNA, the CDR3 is TGTGCCAGCAGCTTATATAATGTTGGGGACAGGGGGAAAGAAAAACTGTTTTTT.

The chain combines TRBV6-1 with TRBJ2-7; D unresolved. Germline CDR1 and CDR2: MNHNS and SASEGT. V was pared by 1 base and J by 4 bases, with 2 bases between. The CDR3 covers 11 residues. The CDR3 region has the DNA TGTGCCAGCAGTGAAGGGTACGAGCAGTACTTC. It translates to CASSEGYEQYF.

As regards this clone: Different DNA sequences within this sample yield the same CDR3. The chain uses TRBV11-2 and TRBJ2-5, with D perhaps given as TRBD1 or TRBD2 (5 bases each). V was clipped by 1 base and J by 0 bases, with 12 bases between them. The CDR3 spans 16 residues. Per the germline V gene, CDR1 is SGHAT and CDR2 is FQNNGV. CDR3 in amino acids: CASSLGGAGDQETQYF. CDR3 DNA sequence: TGTGCCAGCAGCTTAGGAGGGGCGGGCGACCAAGAGACCCAGTACTTC.

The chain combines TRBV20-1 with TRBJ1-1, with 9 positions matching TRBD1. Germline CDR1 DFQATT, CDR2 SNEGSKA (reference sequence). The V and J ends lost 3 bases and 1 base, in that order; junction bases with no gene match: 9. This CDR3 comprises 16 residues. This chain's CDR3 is CSASSRPDRGNTEAFF. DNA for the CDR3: TGCAGTGCTAGTTCTCGCCCGGACAGGGGGAACACTGAAGCTTTCTTT.

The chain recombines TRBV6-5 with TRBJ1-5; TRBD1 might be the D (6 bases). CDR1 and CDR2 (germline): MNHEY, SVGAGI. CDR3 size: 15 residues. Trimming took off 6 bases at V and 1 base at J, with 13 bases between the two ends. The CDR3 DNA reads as TGTGCCAGCAGGCCACAGGGAAAGAGCAATCAGCCCCAGCATTTT. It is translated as CASRPQGKSNQPQHF.

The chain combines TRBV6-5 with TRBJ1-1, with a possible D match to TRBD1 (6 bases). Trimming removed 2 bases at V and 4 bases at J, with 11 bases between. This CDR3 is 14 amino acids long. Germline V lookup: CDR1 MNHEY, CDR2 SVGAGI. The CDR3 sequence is CASSYQGRVTEAFF. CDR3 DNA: TGTGCCAGCAGTTACCAGGGGCGTGTCACTGAAGCTTTCTTT.

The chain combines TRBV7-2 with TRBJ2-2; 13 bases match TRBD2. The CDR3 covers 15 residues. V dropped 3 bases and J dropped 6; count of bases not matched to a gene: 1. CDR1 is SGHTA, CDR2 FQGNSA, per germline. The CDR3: CASSFTSGGAGELFF. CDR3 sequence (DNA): TGTGCCAGCAGCTTTACTAGCGGGGGGGCCGGGGAGCTGTTTTTT.

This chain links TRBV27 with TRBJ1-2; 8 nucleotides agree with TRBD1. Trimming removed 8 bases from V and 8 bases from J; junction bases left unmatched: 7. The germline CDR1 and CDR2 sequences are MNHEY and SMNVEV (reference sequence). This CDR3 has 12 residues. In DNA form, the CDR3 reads TGTGCCAGCCGACTCGGACAGGGAGGCTACACCTTC. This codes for CASRLGQGGYTF.

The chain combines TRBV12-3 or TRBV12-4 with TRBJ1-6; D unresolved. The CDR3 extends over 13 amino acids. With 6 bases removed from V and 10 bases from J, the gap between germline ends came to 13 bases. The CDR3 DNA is TGTGCCAGCAGCTCTCAATCGGGGTCACCCCTCCACTTT. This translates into CASSSQSGSPLHF.

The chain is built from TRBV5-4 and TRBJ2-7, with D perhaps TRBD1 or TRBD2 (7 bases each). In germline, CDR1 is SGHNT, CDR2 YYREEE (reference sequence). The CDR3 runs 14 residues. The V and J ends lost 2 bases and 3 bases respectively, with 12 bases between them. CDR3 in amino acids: CASSFSGGDYEQYF. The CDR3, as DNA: TGTGCCAGCAGCTTTTCAGGGGGGGACTACGAGCAGTACTTC.